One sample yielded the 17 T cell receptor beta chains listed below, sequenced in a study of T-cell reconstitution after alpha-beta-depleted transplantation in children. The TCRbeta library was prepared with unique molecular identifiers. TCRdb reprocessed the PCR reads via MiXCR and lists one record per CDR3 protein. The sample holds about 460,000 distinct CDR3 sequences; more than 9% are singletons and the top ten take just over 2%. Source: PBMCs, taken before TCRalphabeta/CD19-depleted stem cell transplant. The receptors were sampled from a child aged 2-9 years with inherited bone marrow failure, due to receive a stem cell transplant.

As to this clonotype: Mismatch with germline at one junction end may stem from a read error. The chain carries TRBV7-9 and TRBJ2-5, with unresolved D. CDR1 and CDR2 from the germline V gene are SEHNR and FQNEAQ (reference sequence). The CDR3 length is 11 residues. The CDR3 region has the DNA TGTGCCAGCAGCTTATCGGAGACCGAGTACTTC. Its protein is CASSLSETEYF.

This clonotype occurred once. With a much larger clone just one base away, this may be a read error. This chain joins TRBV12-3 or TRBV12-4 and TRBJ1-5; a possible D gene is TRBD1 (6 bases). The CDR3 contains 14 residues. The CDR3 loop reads CASSWGHSNQPQNF. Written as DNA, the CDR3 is TGTGCCAGCAGTTGGGGACATAGCAATCAGCCCCAGAATTTT.

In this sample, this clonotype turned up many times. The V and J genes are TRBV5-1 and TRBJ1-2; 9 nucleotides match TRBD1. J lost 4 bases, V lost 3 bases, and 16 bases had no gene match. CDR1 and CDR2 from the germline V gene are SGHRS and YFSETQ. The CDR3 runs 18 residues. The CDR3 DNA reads TGCGCCAGCAGCTCTCATGTACGGACAGGGGAGGATGGCTATGGCTACACCTTC. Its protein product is CASSSHVRTGEDGYGYTF.

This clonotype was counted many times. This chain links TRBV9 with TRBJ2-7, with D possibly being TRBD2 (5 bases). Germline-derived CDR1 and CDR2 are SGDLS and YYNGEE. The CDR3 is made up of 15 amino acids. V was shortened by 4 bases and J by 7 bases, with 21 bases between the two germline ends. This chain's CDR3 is CASSPWTSPKMEQYF. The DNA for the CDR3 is TGTGCCAGCAGCCCTTGGACTTCACCCAAGATGGAGCAGTACTTC.

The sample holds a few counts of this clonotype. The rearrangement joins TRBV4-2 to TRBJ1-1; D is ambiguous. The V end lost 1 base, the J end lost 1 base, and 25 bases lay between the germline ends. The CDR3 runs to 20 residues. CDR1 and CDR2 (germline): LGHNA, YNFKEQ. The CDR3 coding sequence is TGTGCCAGCAGCCAAGTCCATCGGGTTACGGCACGAGAGAAGAACACTGAAGCTTTCTTT. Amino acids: CASSQVHRVTAREKNTEAFF.

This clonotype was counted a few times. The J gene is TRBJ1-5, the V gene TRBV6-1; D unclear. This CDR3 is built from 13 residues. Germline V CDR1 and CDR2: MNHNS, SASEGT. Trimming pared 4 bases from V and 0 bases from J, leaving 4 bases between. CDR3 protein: CASSGHSNQPQHF. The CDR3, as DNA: TGTGCCAGCAGTGGACATAGCAATCAGCCCCAGCATTTT.

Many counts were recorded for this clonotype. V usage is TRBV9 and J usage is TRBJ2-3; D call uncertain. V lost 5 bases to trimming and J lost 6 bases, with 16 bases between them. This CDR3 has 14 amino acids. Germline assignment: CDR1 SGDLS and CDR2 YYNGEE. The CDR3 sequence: CASSLRSLGDTQYF. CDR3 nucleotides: TGTGCCAGCAGTCTTAGATCTTTGGGTGATACGCAGTATTTT.

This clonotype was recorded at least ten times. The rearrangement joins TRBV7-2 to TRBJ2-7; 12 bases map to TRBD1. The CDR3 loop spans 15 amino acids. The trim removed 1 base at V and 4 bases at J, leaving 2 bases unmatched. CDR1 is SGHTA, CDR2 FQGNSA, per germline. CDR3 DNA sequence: TGTGCCAGCAGCTTAGGGGACAGGGGGCCGTACGAGCAGTACTTC. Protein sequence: CASSLGDRGPYEQYF.

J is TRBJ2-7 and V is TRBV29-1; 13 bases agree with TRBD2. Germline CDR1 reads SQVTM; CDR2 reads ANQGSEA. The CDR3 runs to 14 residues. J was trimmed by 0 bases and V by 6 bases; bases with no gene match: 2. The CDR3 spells CSVLAGGYSYEQYF. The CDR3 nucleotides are TGCAGCGTACTAGCGGGAGGGTACTCCTACGAGCAGTACTTC.

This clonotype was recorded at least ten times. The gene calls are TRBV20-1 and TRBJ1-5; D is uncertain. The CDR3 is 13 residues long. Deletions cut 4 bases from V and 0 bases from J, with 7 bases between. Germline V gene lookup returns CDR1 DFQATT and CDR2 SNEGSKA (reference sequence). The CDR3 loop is CSANRYSNQPQHF. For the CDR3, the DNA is TGCAGTGCTAACCGGTATAGCAATCAGCCCCAGCATTTT.

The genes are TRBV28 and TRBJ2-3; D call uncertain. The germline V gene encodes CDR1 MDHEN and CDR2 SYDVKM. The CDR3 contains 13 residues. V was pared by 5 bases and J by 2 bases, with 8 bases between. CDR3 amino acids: CASSPGDTDTQYF. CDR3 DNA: TGTGCCAGCAGTCCTGGGGACACAGATACGCAGTATTTT.

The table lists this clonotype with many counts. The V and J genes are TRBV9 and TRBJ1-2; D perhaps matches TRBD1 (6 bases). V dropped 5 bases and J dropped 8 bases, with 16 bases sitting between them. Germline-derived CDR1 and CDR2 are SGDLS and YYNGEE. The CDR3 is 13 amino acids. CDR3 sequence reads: CASRGAAHSGYTF. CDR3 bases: TGTGCCAGCAGGGGGGCCGCTCACAGCGGCTACACCTTC.

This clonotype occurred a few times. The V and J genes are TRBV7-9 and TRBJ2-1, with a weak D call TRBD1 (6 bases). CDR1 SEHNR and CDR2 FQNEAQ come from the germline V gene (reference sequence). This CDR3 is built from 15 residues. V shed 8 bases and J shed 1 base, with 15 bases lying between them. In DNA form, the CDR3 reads TGTGCCAGCCGGTGGGGGACAAGTTCCTACAATGAGCAGTTCTTC. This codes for CASRWGTSSYNEQFF.

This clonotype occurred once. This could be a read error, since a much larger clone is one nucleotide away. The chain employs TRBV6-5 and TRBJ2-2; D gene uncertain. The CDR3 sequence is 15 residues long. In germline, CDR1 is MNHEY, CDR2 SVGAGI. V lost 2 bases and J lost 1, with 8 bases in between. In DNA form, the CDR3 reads TGTGCCAGCAGTTACATGCGGAAGAACACCGGGGAGCTGTTTTTT. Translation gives CASSYMRKNTGELFF.

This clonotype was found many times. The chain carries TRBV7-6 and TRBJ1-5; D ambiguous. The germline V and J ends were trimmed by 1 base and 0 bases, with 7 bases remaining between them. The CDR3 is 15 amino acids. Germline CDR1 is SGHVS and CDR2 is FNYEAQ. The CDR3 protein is CASSLDGYSNQPQHF. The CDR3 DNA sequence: TGTGCCAGCAGCTTAGATGGTTATAGCAATCAGCCCCAGCATTTT.

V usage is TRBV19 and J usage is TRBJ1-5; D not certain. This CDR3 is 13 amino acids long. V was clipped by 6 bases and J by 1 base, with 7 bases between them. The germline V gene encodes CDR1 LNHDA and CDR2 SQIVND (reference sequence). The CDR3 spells CASSGWSNQPQHF. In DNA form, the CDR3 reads TGTGCCAGTAGCGGGTGGAGCAATCAGCCCCAGCATTTT.

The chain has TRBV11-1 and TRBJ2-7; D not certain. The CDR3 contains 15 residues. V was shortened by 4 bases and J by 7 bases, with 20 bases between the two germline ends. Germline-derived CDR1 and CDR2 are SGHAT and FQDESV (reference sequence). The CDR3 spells CASSSYLTPLGEQYF. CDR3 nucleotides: TGTGCCAGCAGCTCCTATCTTACACCGCTTGGTGAGCAGTACTTC.